This T cell receptor (beta chain) was profiled in a study of T cells in Graves' hyperthyroidism and ophthalmopathy. Exclusion of a patient resulted from uncontrolled infection, other autoimmune disease, pregnancy or lactation. Findings of the study overall: Among thyroid clonotypes expanded above 0.001, most also appeared in blood. The model made its ophthalmopathy prediction, and onset followed a median around 6.5 months later.

The investigators amplified TCR beta CDR3 regions from RNA transcripts. TCR CDR3 regions were first amplified by RT-PCR with HTBI primers. TCRdb passed the multiplex PCR reads through MiXCR, listing each CDR3 protein once. The sample lists about 300,000 distinct CDR3 sequences; approximately 19% were seen once. This clonotype was recorded at least ten times. What it binds is not known. With V trimmed by 7 bases and J by 8 bases, 6 bases remained unmatched. The CDR3 is made up of 13 amino acids. Germline loops: CDR1 MNHNS, CDR2 SASEGT. The chain joins TRBV6-1 to TRBJ2-1; TRBD2 matches at 9 bases. Sequenced input: blood. The sequence came from a man aged 45-65 years with Graves' ophthalmopathy. This CDR3 reads CASKLAGLDEQFF. The CDR3 nucleotides read TGTGCCAGCAAGCTAGCGGGACTGGATGAGCAGTTCTTC.